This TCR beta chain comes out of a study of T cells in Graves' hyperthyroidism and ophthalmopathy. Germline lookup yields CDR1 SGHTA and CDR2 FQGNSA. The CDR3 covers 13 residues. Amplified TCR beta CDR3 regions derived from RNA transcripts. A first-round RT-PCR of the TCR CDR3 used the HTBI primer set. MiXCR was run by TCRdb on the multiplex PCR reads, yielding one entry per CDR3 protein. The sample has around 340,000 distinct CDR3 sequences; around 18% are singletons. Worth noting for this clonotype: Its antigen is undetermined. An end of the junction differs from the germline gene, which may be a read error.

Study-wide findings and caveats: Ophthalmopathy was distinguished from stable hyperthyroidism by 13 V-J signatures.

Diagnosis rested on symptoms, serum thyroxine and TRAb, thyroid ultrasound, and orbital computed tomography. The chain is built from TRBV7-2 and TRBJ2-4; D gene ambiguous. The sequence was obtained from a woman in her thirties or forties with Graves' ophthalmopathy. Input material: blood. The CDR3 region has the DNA TGCGCCAGCAGCTTAGGCAGATTCAACATTCAGTACTTC. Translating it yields CASSLGRFNIQYF.